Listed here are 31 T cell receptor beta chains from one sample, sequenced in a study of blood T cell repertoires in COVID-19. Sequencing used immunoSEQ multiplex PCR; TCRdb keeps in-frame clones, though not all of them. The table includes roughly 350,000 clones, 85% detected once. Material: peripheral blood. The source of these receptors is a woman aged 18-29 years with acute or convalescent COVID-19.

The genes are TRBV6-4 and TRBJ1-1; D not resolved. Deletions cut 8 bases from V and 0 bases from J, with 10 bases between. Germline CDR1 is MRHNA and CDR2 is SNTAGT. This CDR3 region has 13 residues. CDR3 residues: CASSSFMNTEAFF. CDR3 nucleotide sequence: TGTGCCAGCTCCAGTTTCATGAACACTGAAGCTTTCTTT.

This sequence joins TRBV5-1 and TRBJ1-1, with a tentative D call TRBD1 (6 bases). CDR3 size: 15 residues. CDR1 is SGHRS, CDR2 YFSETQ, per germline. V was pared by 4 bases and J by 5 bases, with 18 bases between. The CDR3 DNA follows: TGCGCCAGCAGCGAGACGGCACAGGGATTAACTGAAGCTTTCTTT. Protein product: CASSETAQGLTEAFF.

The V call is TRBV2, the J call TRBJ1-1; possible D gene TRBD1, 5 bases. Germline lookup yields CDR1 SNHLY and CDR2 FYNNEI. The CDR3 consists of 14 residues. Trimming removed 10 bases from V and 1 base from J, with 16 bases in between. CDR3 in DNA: TGTGCCATTCAAAAACAGGATTCGAACACTGAAGCTTTCTTT. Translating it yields CAIQKQDSNTEAFF.

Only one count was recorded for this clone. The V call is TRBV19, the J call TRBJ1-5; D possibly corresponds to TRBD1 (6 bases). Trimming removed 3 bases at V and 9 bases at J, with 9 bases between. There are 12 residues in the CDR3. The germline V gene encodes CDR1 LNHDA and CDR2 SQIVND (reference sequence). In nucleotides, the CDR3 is TGTGCCAGTAGTATCCAGACAGGGCCCCAGCATTTT. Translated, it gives CASSIQTGPQHF.

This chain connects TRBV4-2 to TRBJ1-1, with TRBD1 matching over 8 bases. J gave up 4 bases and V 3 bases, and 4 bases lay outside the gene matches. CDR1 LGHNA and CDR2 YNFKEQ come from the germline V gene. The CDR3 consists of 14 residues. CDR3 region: CASSQDRVGTEAFF. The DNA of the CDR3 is TGTGCCAGCAGCCAGGACAGGGTCGGCACTGAAGCTTTCTTT.

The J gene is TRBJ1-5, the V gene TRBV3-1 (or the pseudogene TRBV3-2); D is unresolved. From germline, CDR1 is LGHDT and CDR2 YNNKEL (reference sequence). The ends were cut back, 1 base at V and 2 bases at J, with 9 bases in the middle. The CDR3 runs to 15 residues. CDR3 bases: TGTGCCAGCAGCCAAGGGTCCGGGGGCAATCAGCCCCAGCATTTT. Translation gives CASSQGSGGNQPQHF.

The CDR3: CASSLVGTSGHYTGELFF. As DNA, the CDR3 is TGTGCCAGCAGCTTGGTCGGGACTAGCGGACATTACACCGGGGAGCTGTTTTTT. The rearrangement joins TRBV5-6 to TRBJ2-2; 11 nucleotides align to TRBD2. CDR1 SGHDT and CDR2 YYEEEE come from the germline V gene. The V segment lost 0 bases and the J segment 3 bases; nucleotides outside the gene matches: 7. The CDR3 extends over 18 amino acids.

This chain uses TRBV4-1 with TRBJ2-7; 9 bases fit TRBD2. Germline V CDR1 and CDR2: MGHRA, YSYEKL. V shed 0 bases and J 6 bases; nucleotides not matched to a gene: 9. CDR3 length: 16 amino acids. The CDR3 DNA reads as TGCGCCAGCAGCCAAGATCAACCCGGGACTAGCCGCGAGCAGTACTTC. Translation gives CASSQDQPGTSREQYF.

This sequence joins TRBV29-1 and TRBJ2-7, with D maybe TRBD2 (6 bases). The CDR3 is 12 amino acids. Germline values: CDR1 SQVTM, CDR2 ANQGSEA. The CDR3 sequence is CSISGEAYEQYF. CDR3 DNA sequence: TGCTCAATATCCGGGGAGGCCTACGAGCAGTACTTC.

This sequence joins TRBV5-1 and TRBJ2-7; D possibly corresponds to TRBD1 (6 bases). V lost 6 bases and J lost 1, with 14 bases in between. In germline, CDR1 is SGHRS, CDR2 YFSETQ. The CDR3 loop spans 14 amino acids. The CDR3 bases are TGCGCCAGCAACGAACAGGGCGGTTCCTACGAGCAGTACTTC. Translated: CASNEQGGSYEQYF.

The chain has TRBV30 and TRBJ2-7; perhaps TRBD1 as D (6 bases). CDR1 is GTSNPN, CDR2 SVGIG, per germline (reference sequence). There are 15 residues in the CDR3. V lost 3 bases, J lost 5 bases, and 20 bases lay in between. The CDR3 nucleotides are TGTGCCTGGAGATCCGCCAGGGGCGGGCTTCACGAGCAGTACTTC. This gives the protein CAWRSARGGLHEQYF.

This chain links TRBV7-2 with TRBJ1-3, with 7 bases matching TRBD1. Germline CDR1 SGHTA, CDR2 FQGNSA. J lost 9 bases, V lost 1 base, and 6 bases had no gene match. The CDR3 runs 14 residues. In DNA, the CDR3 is TGTGCCAGCAGCTTAGTTCAGGGGGATATCACCATATATTTT. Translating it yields CASSLVQGDITIYF.

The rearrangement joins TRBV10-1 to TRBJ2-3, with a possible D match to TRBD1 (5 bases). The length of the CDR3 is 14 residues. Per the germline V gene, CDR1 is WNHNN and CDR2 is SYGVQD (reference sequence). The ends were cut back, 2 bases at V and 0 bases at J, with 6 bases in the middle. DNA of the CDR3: TGCGCCAGCAGTGAGGCAGGGAGCACAGATACGCAGTATTTT. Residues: CASSEAGSTDTQYF.

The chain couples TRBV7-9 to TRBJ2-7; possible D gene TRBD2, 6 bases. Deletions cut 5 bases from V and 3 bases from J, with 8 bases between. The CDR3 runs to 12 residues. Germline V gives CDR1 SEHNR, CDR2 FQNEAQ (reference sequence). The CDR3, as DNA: TGTGCCAGCAGCAGGGACTTCTACGAGCAGTACTTC. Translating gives CASSRDFYEQYF.

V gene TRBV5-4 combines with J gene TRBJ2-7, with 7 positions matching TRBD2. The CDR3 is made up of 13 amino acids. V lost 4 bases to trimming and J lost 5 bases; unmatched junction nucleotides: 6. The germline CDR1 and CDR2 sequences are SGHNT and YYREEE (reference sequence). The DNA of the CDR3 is TGTGCCAGCAGCCCCTTGGGGGGGAACGAGCAGTACTTC. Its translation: CASSPLGGNEQYF.

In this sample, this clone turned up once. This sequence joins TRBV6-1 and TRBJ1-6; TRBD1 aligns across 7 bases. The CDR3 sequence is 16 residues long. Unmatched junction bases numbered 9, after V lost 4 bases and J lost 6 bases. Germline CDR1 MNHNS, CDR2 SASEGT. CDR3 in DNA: TGTGCCAGCAGTGCCCAAATGACAGGGATTAATTCACCCCTCCACTTT. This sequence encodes CASSAQMTGINSPLHF.

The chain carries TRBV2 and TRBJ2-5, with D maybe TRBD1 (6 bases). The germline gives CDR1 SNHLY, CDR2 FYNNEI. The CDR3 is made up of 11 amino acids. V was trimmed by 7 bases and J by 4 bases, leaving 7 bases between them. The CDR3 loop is CASMTGETQYF. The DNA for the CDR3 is TGTGCCAGCATGACAGGAGAGACCCAGTACTTC.

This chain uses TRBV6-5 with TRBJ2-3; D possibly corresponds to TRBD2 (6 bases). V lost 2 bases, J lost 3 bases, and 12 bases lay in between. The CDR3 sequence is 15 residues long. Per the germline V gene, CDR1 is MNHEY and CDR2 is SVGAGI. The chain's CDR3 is CASSYNGRSTDTQYF. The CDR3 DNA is TGTGCCAGCAGTTACAACGGGAGATCGACAGATACGCAGTATTTT.

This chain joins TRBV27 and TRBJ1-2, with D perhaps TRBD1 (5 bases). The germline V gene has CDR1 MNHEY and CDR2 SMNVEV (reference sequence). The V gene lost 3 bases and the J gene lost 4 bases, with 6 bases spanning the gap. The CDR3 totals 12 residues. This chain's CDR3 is CASSLQGYGYTF. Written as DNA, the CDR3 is TGTGCCAGCAGTTTGCAGGGCTATGGCTACACCTTC.

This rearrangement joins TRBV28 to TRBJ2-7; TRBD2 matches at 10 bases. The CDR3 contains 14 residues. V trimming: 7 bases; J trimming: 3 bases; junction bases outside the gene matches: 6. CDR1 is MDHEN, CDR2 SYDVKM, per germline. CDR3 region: CASIRASGSYEQYF. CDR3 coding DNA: TGTGCCAGCATTAGGGCTAGCGGGAGCTACGAGCAGTACTTC.

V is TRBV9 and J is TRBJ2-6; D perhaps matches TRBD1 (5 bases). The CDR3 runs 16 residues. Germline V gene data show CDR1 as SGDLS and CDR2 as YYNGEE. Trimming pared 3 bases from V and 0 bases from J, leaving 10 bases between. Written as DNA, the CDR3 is TGTGCCAGCAGCGAACACAGGAACTCTGGGGCCAACGTCCTGACTTTC. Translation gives CASSEHRNSGANVLTF.

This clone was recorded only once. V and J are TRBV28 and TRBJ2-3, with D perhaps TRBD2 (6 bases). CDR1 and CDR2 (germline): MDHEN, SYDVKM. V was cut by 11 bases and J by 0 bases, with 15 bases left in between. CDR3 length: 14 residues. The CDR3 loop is CASYLAASTDTQYF. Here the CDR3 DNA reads TGTGCCTCGTACTTAGCGGCTAGCACAGATACGCAGTATTTT.

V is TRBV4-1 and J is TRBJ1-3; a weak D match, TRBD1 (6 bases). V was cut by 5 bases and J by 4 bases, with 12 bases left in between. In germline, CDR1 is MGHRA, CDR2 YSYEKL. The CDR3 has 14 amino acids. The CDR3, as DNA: TGCGCCAGCAGCAAGACCGGGACAGGAAACACCATATATTTT. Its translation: CASSKTGTGNTIYF.

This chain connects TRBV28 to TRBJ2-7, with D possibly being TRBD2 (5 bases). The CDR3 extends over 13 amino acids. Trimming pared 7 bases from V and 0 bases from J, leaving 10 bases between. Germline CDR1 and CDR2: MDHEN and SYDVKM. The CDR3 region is CASMGAHSYEQYF. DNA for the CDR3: TGTGCCAGCATGGGAGCACACTCCTACGAGCAGTACTTC.

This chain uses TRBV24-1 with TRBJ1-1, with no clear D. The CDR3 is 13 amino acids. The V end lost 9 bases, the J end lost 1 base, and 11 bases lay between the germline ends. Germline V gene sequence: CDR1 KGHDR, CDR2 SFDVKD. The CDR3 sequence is CATRRGANTEAFF. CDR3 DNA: TGTGCCACCCGTCGGGGTGCGAACACTGAAGCTTTCTTT.

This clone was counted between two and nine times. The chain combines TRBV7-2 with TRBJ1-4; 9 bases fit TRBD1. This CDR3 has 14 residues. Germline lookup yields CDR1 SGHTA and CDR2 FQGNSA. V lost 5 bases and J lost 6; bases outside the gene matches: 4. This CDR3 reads CASSIGQGYEKLFF. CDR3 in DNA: TGTGCCAGCAGCATAGGACAGGGGTATGAAAAACTGTTTTTT.

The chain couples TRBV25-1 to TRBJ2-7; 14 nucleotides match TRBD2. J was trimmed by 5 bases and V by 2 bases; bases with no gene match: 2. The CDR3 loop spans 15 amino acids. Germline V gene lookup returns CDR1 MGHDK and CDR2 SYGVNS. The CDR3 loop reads CASSEQGLAGDEQYF. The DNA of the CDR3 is TGTGCCAGCAGTGAACAGGGACTAGCGGGAGACGAGCAGTACTTC.

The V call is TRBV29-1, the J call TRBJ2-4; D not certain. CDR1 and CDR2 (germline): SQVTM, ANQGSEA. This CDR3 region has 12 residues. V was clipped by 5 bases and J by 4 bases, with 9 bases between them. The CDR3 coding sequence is TGCAGCGTTTCAGACTGGAAAAACATTCAGTACTTC. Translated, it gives CSVSDWKNIQYF. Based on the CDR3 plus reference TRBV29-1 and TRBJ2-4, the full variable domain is SAVISQKPSRDICQRGTSLTIQCQVDSQVTMMFWYRQQPGQSLTLIATANQGSEATYESGFVIDKFPISRPNLTFSTLTVSNMSPEDSSIYLCSVSDWKNIQYFGAGTRLSVL.

The CDR3 protein is CASSQADLASYEQYF. In DNA form, the CDR3 reads TGCGCCAGCAGCCAAGCGGATCTAGCGAGTTACGAGCAGTACTTC. The chain employs TRBV4-1 and TRBJ2-7; D might be TRBD2 (6 bases). The CDR3 covers 15 residues. Germline-derived CDR1 and CDR2 are MGHRA and YSYEKL. The V and J ends lost 1 base and 4 bases respectively, with 14 bases between them.

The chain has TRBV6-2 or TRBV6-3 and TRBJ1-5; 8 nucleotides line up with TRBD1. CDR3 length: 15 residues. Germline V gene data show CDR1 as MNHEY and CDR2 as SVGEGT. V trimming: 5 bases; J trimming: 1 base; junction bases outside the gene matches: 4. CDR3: CASSRTGGSNQPQHF. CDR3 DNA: TGTGCCAGCAGTCGTACAGGGGGAAGCAATCAGCCCCAGCATTTT.

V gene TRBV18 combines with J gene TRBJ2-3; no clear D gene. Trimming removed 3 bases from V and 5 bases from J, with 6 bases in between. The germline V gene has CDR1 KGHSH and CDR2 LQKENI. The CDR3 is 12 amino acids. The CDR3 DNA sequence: TGTGCCAGCTCACCGCCGGGAGATACGCAGTATTTT. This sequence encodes CASSPPGDTQYF.